The 4 T cell receptor beta chains in this list originate from one sample, sequenced in a study of regulatory T cells in long-lasting Graves disease. This sample's time point: newly diagnosed GD, antithyroid drugs for less than 3 months. From PBMCs, RNA was extracted and then used to make the TCR library. Sequencing libraries for TCR beta were prepared with iRepertoire HTBI primers and Arm-PCR of CDR3 regions. MiXCR was run by TCRdb on the multiplex PCR reads, yielding one entry per CDR3 protein. This sample has around 480,000 distinct CDR3 sequences, with 15% to 20% found just once. In addition, the sample was reused for a study of T cells in Graves' hyperthyroidism and ophthalmopathy.

The material sequenced was peripheral blood mononuclear cells (PBMCs), taken at new diagnosis, from a patient treated with antithyroid drugs. These receptors were collected from a middle-aged man with Graves disease.

Only a few counts were recorded for this clonotype. CDR3 nucleotide sequence: TGTGCCAGCAGCTTAGCTAGCGGTAAAAACATTCAGTACTTC. Its protein is CASSLASGKNIQYF. This rearrangement joins TRBV13 to TRBJ2-4, with 7 bases that match TRBD2. Unmatched junction bases numbered 1, after V lost 1 base and J lost 4 bases. Per germline, CDR1 PRHDT and CDR2 FYEKMQ (reference sequence). The CDR3 is made up of 14 amino acids. Full variable domain (missing parts from reference TRBV13 and TRBJ2-4): AAGVIQSPRHLIKEKRETATLKCYPIPRHDTVYWYQQGPGQDPQFLISFYEKMQSDKGSIPDRFSAQQFSDYHSELNMSSLELGDSALYFCASSLASGKNIQYFGAGTRLSVL.

The rearrangement uses TRBV12-3 or TRBV12-4 and TRBJ2-1, with a possible D match to TRBD1 (5 bases). The CDR3 runs to 17 residues. Deletions cut 5 bases from V and 4 bases from J, with 21 bases between. CDR3 loop: CASSRSARAAGYNEQFF. The DNA of the CDR3 is TGTGCCAGCAGTCGTTCGGCCAGGGCGGCCGGTTACAATGAGCAGTTCTTC.

This clonotype was observed a handful of times. A much larger clone is a single base away; this may be a read error. The chain uses TRBV2 and TRBJ2-1; TRBD2 might be the D (6 bases). The V end lost 7 bases, the J end lost 2 bases, and 15 bases lay between the germline ends. CDR1 and CDR2 from the germline V gene are SNHLY and FYNNEI. The CDR3 is 15 residues long. The DNA for the CDR3 is TGTGCCAGCAAAACTAGCAGGGCCCCCTACAATGAGCAGTTCTTC. Its protein is CASKTSRAPYNEQFF.

As for this clonotype: With a much larger clone just one base away, this may be a read error. The DNA for the CDR3 is TGCGAGTCACGCAGCCTCAACCACAATGAGCAGTTCTTC. This gives the protein CESRSLNHNEQFF. This chain connects TRBV2 to TRBJ2-1; D is ambiguous. The CDR3 loop spans 13 amino acids. The germline V gene encodes CDR1 SNHLY and CDR2 FYNNEI.